This T cell receptor (beta chain) appears in the sequencing data of a study of blood T cell repertoires in COVID-19. Study in general: The United States, Italy and Spain supplied acute and convalescent COVID-19 samples. T cells, B-cell-depleted T cells, or PBMCs provided the cDNA or gDNA that served as material.

Trimming cost V 4 bases and J 7 bases, with 10 bases left between them. The CDR3 consists of 13 residues. CDR1 SNHLY and CDR2 FYNNEI come from the germline V gene. The authors' processing: The assay estimated nucleated cells by amplifying reference gene primers. TCRdb's table, derived via immunoSEQ multiplex PCR, lists solely in-frame clones and lacks some. V and J calls and clone size follow that table, whereas D and trimming were derived from the DNA. The sample lists fewer than 200,000 clones; around 82% were seen once. The clonotype comes from a man aged 55 to 70 who had recovered from COVID-19. The gene calls are TRBV2 and TRBJ2-2; D is possibly TRBD1 (6 bases). Material for sequencing was peripheral blood. The CDR3 sequence: CASSGDRIGELFF. The CDR3 nucleotides are TGTGCCAGCAGTGGTGACAGGATCGGGGAGCTGTTTTTT.